This entry describes one T cell receptor beta chain. This entry is derived from a study of read filtering for tumor transcriptome and immune sequencing. In the study overall: Revised staging placed fewer than ten patients in R-ISS I, over 15 in II, 6 or 7 in III. Transcriptome libraries were built from DNase-treated RNA.

This CDR3 comprises 15 residues. Germline V gene lookup returns CDR1 GTSNPN and CDR2 SVGIG (reference sequence). The V end was cut by 0 bases, the J end by 4 bases, with 10 bases between. The library was built from roughly 400 ng RNA with molecular barcoded adaptors for alpha/delta and beta/gamma chains. TCRdb processed the reads anew with MiXCR; each CDR3 protein has one entry. The data show about 40,000 distinct CDR3 sequences, roughly an eighth seen once. Input material: a population of CD138-negative cells sorted from bone marrow. The rearrangement joins TRBV30 to TRBJ2-6; weak D call: TRBD2 (6 bases). The sequence came from a donor at least 40 years old with multiple myeloma. The DNA of the CDR3 is TGTGCCTGGAGTGTAGGAGGGAACGGGGCCAACGTCCTGACTTTC. Translated, it gives CAWSVGGNGANVLTF.